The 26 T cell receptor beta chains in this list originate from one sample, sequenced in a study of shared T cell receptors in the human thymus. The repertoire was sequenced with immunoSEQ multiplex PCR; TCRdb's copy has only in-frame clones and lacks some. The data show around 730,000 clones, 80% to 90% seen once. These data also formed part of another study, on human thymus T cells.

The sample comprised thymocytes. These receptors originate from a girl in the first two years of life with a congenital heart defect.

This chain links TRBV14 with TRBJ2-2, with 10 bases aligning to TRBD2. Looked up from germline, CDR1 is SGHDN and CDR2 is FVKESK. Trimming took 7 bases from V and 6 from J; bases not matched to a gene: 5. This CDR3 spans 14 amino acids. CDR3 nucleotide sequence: TGTGCCAGCACGAGCGGGGGGGCCGCCGGGGAGCTGTTTTTT. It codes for CASTSGGAAGELFF.

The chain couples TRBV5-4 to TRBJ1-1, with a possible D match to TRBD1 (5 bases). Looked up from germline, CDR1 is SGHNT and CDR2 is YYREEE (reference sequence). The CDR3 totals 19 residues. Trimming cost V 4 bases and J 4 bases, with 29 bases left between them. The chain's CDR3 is CASSHSRDSAHFGGTEAFF. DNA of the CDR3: TGTGCCAGCAGCCATAGTCGGGACTCTGCACACTTTGGGGGCACTGAAGCTTTCTTT.

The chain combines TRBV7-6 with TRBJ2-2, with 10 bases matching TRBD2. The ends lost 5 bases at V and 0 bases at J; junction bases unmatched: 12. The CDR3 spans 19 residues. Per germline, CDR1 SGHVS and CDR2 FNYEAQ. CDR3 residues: CASSPRASGGPTNTGELFF. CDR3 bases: TGTGCCAGCAGCCCCCGGGCTAGCGGGGGTCCTACGAACACCGGGGAGCTGTTTTTT.

The CDR3 nucleotides are TGTGCCAGCAGCGCCTACGGAGCTAACTATGGCTACACCTTC. Translating it yields CASSAYGANYGYTF. The J gene is TRBJ1-2, the V gene TRBV5-6; D gene unclear. The length of the CDR3 is 14 residues. CDR1 is SGHDT and CDR2 is YYEEEE in the germline V gene. Trimming stripped 4 bases from V and 0 bases from J, with 10 bases between.

The CDR3 spells CASSFEHNSPLHF. The CDR3 region has the DNA TGTGCCAGCAGCTTCGAGCATAATTCACCCCTCCACTTT. This chain connects TRBV7-6 to TRBJ1-6; D uncertain. The V and J ends lost 3 bases and 5 bases respectively, with 5 bases between them. Germline V gives CDR1 SGHVS, CDR2 FNYEAQ. This CDR3 region has 13 residues.

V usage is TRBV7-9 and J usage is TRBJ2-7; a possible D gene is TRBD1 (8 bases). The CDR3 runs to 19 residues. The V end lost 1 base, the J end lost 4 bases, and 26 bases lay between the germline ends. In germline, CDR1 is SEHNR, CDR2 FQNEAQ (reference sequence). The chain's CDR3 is CASSLGGDRPGGSLYEQYF. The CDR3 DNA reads TGTGCCAGCAGCTTAGGAGGGGACAGGCCGGGAGGTTCCCTATACGAGCAGTACTTC.

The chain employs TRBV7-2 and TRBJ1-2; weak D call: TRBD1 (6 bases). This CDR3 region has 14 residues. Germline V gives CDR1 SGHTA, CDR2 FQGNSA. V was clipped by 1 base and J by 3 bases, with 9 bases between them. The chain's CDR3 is CASSLGTDYYGYTF. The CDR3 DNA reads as TGTGCCAGCAGCTTAGGGACAGATTACTATGGCTACACCTTC.

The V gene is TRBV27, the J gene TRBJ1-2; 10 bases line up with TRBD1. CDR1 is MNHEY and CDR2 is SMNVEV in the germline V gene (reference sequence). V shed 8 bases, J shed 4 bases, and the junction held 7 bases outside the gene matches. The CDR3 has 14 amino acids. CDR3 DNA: TGTGCCAGCGGCCGGGACAGGGGATTCTATGGCTACACCTTC. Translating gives CASGRDRGFYGYTF.

Here the CDR3 reads CASGPQGWGEAFF. The CDR3 nucleotides read TGTGCCAGCGGGCCCCAGGGTTGGGGTGAGGCTTTCTTT. This chain links TRBV5-6 with TRBJ1-1; D is possibly TRBD1 (5 bases). Germline-derived CDR1 and CDR2 are SGHDT and YYEEEE. V was shortened by 7 bases and J by 11 bases, with 21 bases between the two germline ends. CDR3 length: 13 residues.

The chain's CDR3 is CASSRRRERSSPLHF. CDR3 nucleotides: TGCGCCAGCAGCCGGCGCAGGGAAAGATCTTCACCCCTCCACTTT. The chain couples TRBV4-3 to TRBJ1-6, with D maybe TRBD1 (5 bases). CDR1 and CDR2 from the germline V gene are LGHNA and YSLEER. The V end was cut by 4 bases, the J end by 9 bases, with 16 bases between. This CDR3 contains 15 residues.

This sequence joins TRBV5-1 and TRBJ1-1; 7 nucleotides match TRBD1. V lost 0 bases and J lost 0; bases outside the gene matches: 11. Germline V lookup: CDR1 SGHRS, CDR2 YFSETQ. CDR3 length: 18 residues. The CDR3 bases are TGCGCCAGCAGCTTGGTTGGGGACAGCCTCCATATGAACACTGAAGCTTTCTTT. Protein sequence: CASSLVGDSLHMNTEAFF. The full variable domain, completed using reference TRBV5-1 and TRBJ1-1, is KAGVTQTPRYLIKTRGQQVTLSCSPISGHRSVSWYQQTPGQGLQFLFEYFSETQRNKGNFPGRFSGRQFSNSRSEMNVSTLELGDSALYLCASSLVGDSLHMNTEAFFGQGTRLTVV.

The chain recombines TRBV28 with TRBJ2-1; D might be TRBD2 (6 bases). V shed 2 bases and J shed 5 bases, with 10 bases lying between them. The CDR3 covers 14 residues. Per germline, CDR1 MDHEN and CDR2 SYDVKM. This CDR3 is CASSLGTRDNEQFF. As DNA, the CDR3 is TGTGCCAGCAGTTTAGGGACTCGCGACAATGAGCAGTTCTTC.

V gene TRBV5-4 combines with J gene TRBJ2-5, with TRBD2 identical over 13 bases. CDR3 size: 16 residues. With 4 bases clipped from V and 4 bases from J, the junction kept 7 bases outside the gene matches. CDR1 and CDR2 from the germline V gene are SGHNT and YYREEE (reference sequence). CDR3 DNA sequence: TGTGCCAGCAGCCCCACTAGCGGGGGGGCGGCAGAGACCCAGTACTTC. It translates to CASSPTSGGAAETQYF.

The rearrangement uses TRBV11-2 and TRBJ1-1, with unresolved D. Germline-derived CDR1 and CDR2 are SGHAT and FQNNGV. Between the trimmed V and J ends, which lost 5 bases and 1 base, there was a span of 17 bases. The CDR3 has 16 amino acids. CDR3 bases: TGTGCCAGCAGCCCGCCAGTGGAGGGTACGAACACTGAAGCTTTCTTT. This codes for CASSPPVEGTNTEAFF.

This CDR3 is CASSERPHSGNTIYF. In DNA, the CDR3 is TGTGCCAGCAGCGAGCGACCCCACTCTGGAAACACCATATATTTT. The V call is TRBV9, the J call TRBJ1-3; unclear D gene. Trimming took 3 bases from V and 0 from J, leaving 10 bases between them. The germline gives CDR1 SGDLS, CDR2 YYNGEE. The CDR3 is 15 residues long.

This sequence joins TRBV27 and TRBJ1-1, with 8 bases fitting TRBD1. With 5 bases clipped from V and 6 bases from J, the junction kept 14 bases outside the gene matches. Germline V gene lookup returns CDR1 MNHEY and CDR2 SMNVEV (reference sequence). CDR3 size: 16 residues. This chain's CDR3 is CASSSERTGLRAEAFF. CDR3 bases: TGTGCCAGCAGTAGTGAAAGGACAGGGTTAAGGGCTGAAGCTTTCTTT.

The CDR3 region has the DNA TGTGCCAGCAGCGGACACAGGGGGGTGAACACTGAAGCTTTCTTT. It translates to CASSGHRGVNTEAFF. The genes are TRBV9 and TRBJ1-1; TRBD1 aligns across 8 bases. Germline V gives CDR1 SGDLS, CDR2 YYNGEE. The CDR3 contains 15 residues. The J segment lost 0 bases and the V segment lost 3 bases, leaving 4 bases of the junction unmatched.

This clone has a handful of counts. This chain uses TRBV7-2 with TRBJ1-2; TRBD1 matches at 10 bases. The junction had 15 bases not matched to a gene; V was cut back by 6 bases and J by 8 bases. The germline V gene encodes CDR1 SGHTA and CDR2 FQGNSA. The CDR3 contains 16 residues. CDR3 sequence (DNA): TGTGCCAGCAGTCCTCAGGAGGACAGGGGGTCTTGGGGCTACACCTTC. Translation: CASSPQEDRGSWGYTF.

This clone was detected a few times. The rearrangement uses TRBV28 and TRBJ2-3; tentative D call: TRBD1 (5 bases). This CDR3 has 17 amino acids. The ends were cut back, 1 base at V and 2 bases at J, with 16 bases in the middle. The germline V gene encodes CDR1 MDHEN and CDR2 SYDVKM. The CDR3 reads CASSLSTTVSTTDTQYF. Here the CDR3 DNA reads TGTGCCAGCAGTTTATCCACGACAGTCTCTACCACAGATACGCAGTATTTT.

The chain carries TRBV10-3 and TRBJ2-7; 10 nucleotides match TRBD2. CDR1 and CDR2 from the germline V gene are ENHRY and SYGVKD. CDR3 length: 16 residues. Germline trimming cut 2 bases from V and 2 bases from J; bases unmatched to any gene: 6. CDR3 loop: CAISETSGASPYEQYF. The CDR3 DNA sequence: TGTGCCATCAGTGAGACTAGCGGGGCCTCCCCCTACGAGCAGTACTTC.

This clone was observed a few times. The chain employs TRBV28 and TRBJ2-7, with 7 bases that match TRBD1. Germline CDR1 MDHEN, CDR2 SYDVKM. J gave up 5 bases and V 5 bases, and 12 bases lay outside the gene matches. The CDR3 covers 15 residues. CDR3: CASSPDRAERDEQYF. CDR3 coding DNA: TGTGCCAGCAGTCCCGACAGGGCAGAACGGGACGAGCAGTACTTC.

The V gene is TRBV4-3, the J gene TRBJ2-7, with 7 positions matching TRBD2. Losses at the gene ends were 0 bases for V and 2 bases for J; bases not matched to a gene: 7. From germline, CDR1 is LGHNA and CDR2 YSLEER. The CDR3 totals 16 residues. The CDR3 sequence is CASSQEGRGETYEQYF. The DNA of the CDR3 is TGCGCCAGCAGCCAAGAAGGTCGGGGGGAAACCTACGAGCAGTACTTC.

This CDR3 is CASSPTDSSYEQYF. The CDR3 DNA is TGTGCCAGCAGTCCGACGGACAGCTCCTACGAGCAGTACTTC. The chain carries TRBV27 and TRBJ2-7, with D possibly being TRBD1 (6 bases). V was trimmed by 5 bases and J by 0 bases, leaving 11 bases between them. Germline V gene lookup returns CDR1 MNHEY and CDR2 SMNVEV (reference sequence). This CDR3 has 14 residues.

In nucleotides, the CDR3 is TGTGCCAGCAGTTATCACTCCGGGATACAAGAAAAACTGTTTTTT. It specifies CASSYHSGIQEKLFF. The J gene is TRBJ1-4, the V gene TRBV28; D uncertain. Trimming shortened V by 4 bases and J by 8 bases, and 17 bases separated the two germline ends. Per the germline V gene, CDR1 is MDHEN and CDR2 is SYDVKM. The CDR3 is 15 amino acids.

This CDR3 reads CATRLYYNEQFF. The CDR3 nucleotides read TGTGCCACCAGGTTGTATTACAATGAGCAGTTCTTC. The gene calls are TRBV2 and TRBJ2-1; D not certain. With 10 bases removed from V and 4 bases from J, the gap between germline ends came to 11 bases. Germline lookup yields CDR1 SNHLY and CDR2 FYNNEI. The CDR3 spans 12 residues.

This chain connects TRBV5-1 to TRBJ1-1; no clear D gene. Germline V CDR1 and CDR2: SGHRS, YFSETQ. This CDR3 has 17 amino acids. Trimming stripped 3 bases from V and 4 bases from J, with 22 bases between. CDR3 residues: CASSCPPKCSAGTEAFF. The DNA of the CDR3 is TGCGCCAGCAGCTGCCCCCCTAAGTGTTCCGCGGGCACTGAAGCTTTCTTT.